The 32 T cell receptor beta chains listed next were all sequenced from one sample in a study of T cells in Graves' hyperthyroidism and ophthalmopathy. There were TCR beta CDR3 regions amplified from RNA transcripts. RT-PCR in the first round (using the HTBI primer set) targeted the TCR CDR3. MiXCR, run by TCRdb on the multiplex PCR reads, gives a single entry per CDR3 protein. The table records about 640,000 distinct CDR3 sequences, roughly 15% of them present only once. Sequenced material: blood. The receptors were gathered from a woman in her fifties or sixties with Graves' ophthalmopathy.

This clonotype has ten or more counts. The chain combines TRBV9 with TRBJ2-1; 9 nucleotides line up with TRBD2. The V gene's germline CDR1 is SGDLS and CDR2 YYNGEE. The CDR3 sequence is 15 residues long. Trimming cost V 0 bases and J 9 bases; bases outside gene matches: 7. CDR3 sequence: CASSVVIAGAGEQFF. CDR3 bases: TGTGCCAGCAGCGTAGTGATAGCGGGAGCAGGTGAGCAGTTCTTC.

The table lists this clonotype with a few counts. The rearrangement links TRBV4-1 to TRBJ2-1, with D maybe TRBD2 (6 bases). CDR3 length: 14 amino acids. Trimming cost V 0 bases and J 5 bases, with 8 bases left between them. CDR1 MGHRA and CDR2 YSYEKL come from the germline V gene. In DNA, the CDR3 is TGCGCCAGCAGCCAAGATGGGGGGAACAATGAGCAGTTCTTC. As protein: CASSQDGGNNEQFF.

This clonotype appeared many times. The chain employs TRBV2 and TRBJ1-1; D ambiguous. The CDR3 has 13 amino acids. Per germline, CDR1 SNHLY and CDR2 FYNNEI. The V and J ends lost 5 bases and 0 bases respectively, with 7 bases between them. The CDR3 DNA is TGTGCCAGCAGTAACGGAATGAACACTGAAGCTTTCTTT. Its translation is CASSNGMNTEAFF.

This clonotype came up many times. The chain employs TRBV7-9 and TRBJ1-1, with D maybe TRBD1 (6 bases). V gave up 5 bases and J gave up 1 base, with 14 bases separating them. In germline, CDR1 is SEHNR, CDR2 FQNEAQ (reference sequence). The CDR3 sequence is 15 residues long. The CDR3 here is CASSPRQATNTEAFF. The CDR3 bases are TGTGCCAGCAGCCCACGACAGGCTACGAACACTGAAGCTTTCTTT. Full variable domain (remainder filled in from reference TRBV7-9 and TRBJ1-1): DTGVSQNPRHKITKRGQNVTFRCDPISEHNRLYWYRQTLGQGPEFLTYFQNEAQLEKSRLLSDRFSAERPKGSFSTLEIQRTEQGDSAMYLCASSPRQATNTEAFFGQGTRLTVV.

The chain combines TRBV18 with TRBJ2-7; a weak D match, TRBD1 (5 bases). Trimming took 3 bases from V and 0 from J, leaving 12 bases between them. Germline CDR1 reads KGHSH; CDR2 reads LQKENI. There are 15 residues in the CDR3. CDR3 residues: CASSPMTVSSYEQYF. In DNA, the CDR3 is TGTGCCAGCTCACCGATGACAGTGAGCTCCTACGAGCAGTACTTC.

This clonotype was counted ten times or more. This sequence joins TRBV20-1 and TRBJ2-1, with D uncertain. The CDR3 is 11 amino acids. Germline V gene lookup returns CDR1 DFQATT and CDR2 SNEGSKA (reference sequence). Trimming pared 3 bases from V and 4 bases from J, leaving 4 bases between. The CDR3 loop is CSARIYNEQFF. CDR3 DNA: TGCAGTGCTAGGATATACAATGAGCAGTTCTTC.

This clonotype was seen repeatedly, ten times or more. The V and J genes are TRBV7-2 and TRBJ2-7; 9 bases align to TRBD1. Germline assignment: CDR1 SGHTA and CDR2 FQGNSA. There are 16 residues in the CDR3. J lost 0 bases, V lost 1 base, and 4 bases had no gene match. The CDR3 nucleotides are TGTGCCAGCAGCTTAGGGGGACAGGGCCCCTCCTACGAGCAGTACTTC. Amino acids: CASSLGGQGPSYEQYF.

This clonotype was recorded many times. The chain couples TRBV28 to TRBJ1-5, with D perhaps TRBD1 (5 bases). V was shortened by 5 bases and J by 3 bases, with 14 bases between the two germline ends. Germline CDR1 is MDHEN and CDR2 is SYDVKM. The CDR3 sequence is 15 residues long. In nucleotides, the CDR3 is TGTGCCAGCAGTCGTAGCACACAGGTCAATCAGCCCCAGCATTTT. It translates to CASSRSTQVNQPQHF.

This clonotype showed up just a few times. The gene calls are TRBV30 and TRBJ2-5, with 7 bases identical to TRBD2. V was clipped by 0 bases and J by 5 bases; unmatched bases: 12. Germline loops: CDR1 GTSNPN, CDR2 SVGIG (reference sequence). The CDR3 has 16 amino acids. The CDR3 DNA follows: TGTGCCTGGAGTGTGGTGGGCGGGAGTAAGGGGGAGACCCAGTACTTC. Its protein product is CAWSVVGGSKGETQYF.

This clonotype was observed many times. The chain recombines TRBV18 with TRBJ1-2; a possible D gene is TRBD1 (5 bases). The CDR3 runs 15 residues. Germline V lookup: CDR1 KGHSH, CDR2 LQKENI. V dropped 0 bases and J dropped 2 bases, with 10 bases sitting between them. The CDR3 region is CASSPPNTGNYGYTF. The CDR3 coding sequence is TGTGCCAGCTCACCACCGAATACAGGAAACTATGGCTACACCTTC. Combining the CDR3 with reference TRBV18 and TRBJ1-2 gives the whole variable domain NAGVMQNPRHLVRRRGQEARLRCSPMKGHSHVYWYRQLPEEGLKFMVYLQKENIIDESGMPKERFSAEFPKEGPSILRIQQVVRGDSAAYFCASSPPNTGNYGYTFGSGTRLTVV.

This clonotype has ten or more counts. The CDR3 sequence is CASSEARRLARRYNEQFF. CDR3 nucleotides: TGTGCCAGCAGTGAAGCACGGCGGCTAGCAAGACGATACAATGAGCAGTTCTTC. The chain uses TRBV2 and TRBJ2-1, with a possible D match to TRBD2 (5 bases). The ends were cut back, 0 bases at V and 4 bases at J, with 19 bases in the middle. The CDR3 consists of 18 residues. Per the germline V gene, CDR1 is SNHLY and CDR2 is FYNNEI.

As DNA, the CDR3 is TGTGCCACCCTCCAAGCGGGAGCGGTTGATGAGCAGTTCTTC. Translated, it gives CATLQAGAVDEQFF. V is TRBV19 and J is TRBJ2-1; 8 bases line up with TRBD2. CDR1 is LNHDA, CDR2 SQIVND, per germline (reference sequence). There are 14 residues in the CDR3. J was trimmed by 8 bases and V by 10 bases; bases with no gene match: 13.

This clonotype was seen more than once but under ten times. V is TRBV24-1 and J is TRBJ1-5; TRBD1 agrees at 9 bases. Trimming took 4 bases from V and 2 from J; bases not matched to a gene: 5. CDR3 length: 16 amino acids. Germline V gene lookup returns CDR1 KGHDR and CDR2 SFDVKD. CDR3 coding DNA: TGTGCCACCAGTGACCCGGACAGGGGTCGCAATCAGCCCCAGCATTTT. Its translation: CATSDPDRGRNQPQHF.

This clonotype was observed many times. The chain couples TRBV2 to TRBJ2-1, with D tentatively TRBD1 (6 bases). Trimming took off 8 bases at V and 0 bases at J, with 8 bases between the two ends. CDR3 length: 13 amino acids. CDR1 is SNHLY, CDR2 FYNNEI, per germline. CDR3 sequence (DNA): TGTGCCAGCCAGGACAGCTCCTACAATGAGCAGTTCTTC. Residues: CASQDSSYNEQFF.

Many counts were recorded for this clonotype. The rearrangement joins TRBV28 to TRBJ2-7, with D maybe TRBD1 (7 bases). This CDR3 comprises 15 residues. The ends were cut back, 6 bases at V and 4 bases at J, with 19 bases in the middle. CDR1 is MDHEN, CDR2 SYDVKM, per germline. In nucleotides, the CDR3 is TGTGCCAGCAGCCCAGGGGGGAAGCGGGTATACGAGCAGTACTTC. Translation: CASSPGGKRVYEQYF.

The table lists this clonotype with a few counts. This chain uses TRBV24-1 with TRBJ2-5; 10 bases align to TRBD1. CDR3 length: 16 residues. Looked up from germline, CDR1 is KGHDR and CDR2 is SFDVKD. J was trimmed by 5 bases and V by 4 bases; bases with no gene match: 9. CDR3 protein: CATSEDRGYGVETQYF. CDR3 DNA sequence: TGTGCCACCAGTGAGGACAGGGGGTACGGGGTGGAGACCCAGTACTTC.

Many counts were recorded for this clonotype. The V and J genes are TRBV7-9 and TRBJ2-7; either TRBD1 or TRBD2 may fit D (5 bases each). Germline assignment: CDR1 SEHNR and CDR2 FQNEAQ (reference sequence). The CDR3 covers 15 residues. V was pared by 1 base and J by 2 bases, with 12 bases between. CDR3 nucleotides: TGTGCCAGCAGCTTAGTGGCAGGGACCACCTACGAGCAGTACTTC. Translation: CASSLVAGTTYEQYF.

This clonotype was observed at least ten times. This chain uses TRBV2 with TRBJ2-2; D not resolved. Germline CDR1 reads SNHLY; CDR2 reads FYNNEI. Between the trimmed V and J ends, which lost 5 bases and 8 bases, there was a span of 9 bases. CDR3 size: 12 residues. The CDR3 sequence: CASSLGKGELFF. The CDR3 nucleotides read TGTGCCAGCAGTCTTGGGAAGGGGGAGCTGTTTTTT.

This clonotype was detected ten times or more. V gene TRBV20-1 combines with J gene TRBJ2-3; D gene uncertain. The CDR3 runs 13 residues. V gave up 7 bases and J gave up 2 bases, with 13 bases separating them. Germline assignment: CDR1 DFQATT and CDR2 SNEGSKA (reference sequence). The CDR3 reads CSGVRLPTDTQYF. In nucleotides, the CDR3 is TGCAGTGGGGTCCGGCTACCCACAGATACGCAGTATTTT.

The sample holds many counts of this clonotype. This sequence joins TRBV6-2 or TRBV6-3 and TRBJ1-5, with 7 positions matching TRBD1. Germline CDR1 reads MNHEY; CDR2 reads SVGEGT. The CDR3 loop spans 16 amino acids. V was clipped by 2 bases and J by 6 bases; unmatched bases: 10. CDR3 coding DNA: TGTGCCAGCAGTTACAGGGGGCGACGCGGAAGTCAGCCCCAGCATTTT. Translated: CASSYRGRRGSQPQHF.

V and J are TRBV24-1 and TRBJ2-4; a weak D match, TRBD1 (6 bases). V was shortened by 4 bases and J by 3 bases, with 12 bases between the two germline ends. In germline, CDR1 is KGHDR, CDR2 SFDVKD. This CDR3 is built from 15 residues. The CDR3 bases are TGTGCCACCAGTGAACAACAGGGCCACAAAAACATTCAGTACTTC. This translates into CATSEQQGHKNIQYF.

This rearrangement joins TRBV11-1 to TRBJ2-5, with 13 positions matching TRBD2. CDR1 and CDR2 (germline): SGHAT, FQDESV (reference sequence). V shed 5 bases, J shed 5 bases, and the junction held 11 bases outside the gene matches. The CDR3 runs 17 residues. The CDR3 loop is CASSPGTSGKVRETQYF. CDR3 in DNA: TGTGCCAGCAGCCCGGGGACTAGCGGGAAAGTGCGGGAGACCCAGTACTTC.

This clonotype was counted many times. The CDR3 bases are TGTGCCAGCAGTGAGACAGCGGGAGTAGGAGAGACCCAGTACTTC. Protein product: CASSETAGVGETQYF. The chain employs TRBV6-1 and TRBJ2-5, with 8 bases lining up with TRBD2. Germline V gives CDR1 MNHNS, CDR2 SASEGT. The CDR3 length is 15 residues. The ends lost 3 bases at V and 4 bases at J; junction bases unmatched: 7.

The sample holds many counts of this clonotype. V gene TRBV19 combines with J gene TRBJ2-3; 7 bases agree with TRBD2. This CDR3 spans 16 amino acids. The V segment lost 7 bases and the J segment 2 bases; nucleotides outside the gene matches: 12. Germline values: CDR1 LNHDA, CDR2 SQIVND (reference sequence). The CDR3 spells CASTVGTTGYTDTQYF. For the CDR3, the DNA is TGTGCCAGTACCGTGGGGACTACCGGATACACAGATACGCAGTATTTT.

This clonotype was counted ten times or more. The chain combines TRBV12-3 or TRBV12-4 with TRBJ1-5, with unresolved D. V lost 5 bases, J lost 2 bases, and 4 bases lay in between. The CDR3 spans 12 residues. The CDR3 reads CASSHRNQPQHF. CDR3 DNA sequence: TGTGCCAGCAGTCACCGCAATCAGCCCCAGCATTTT.

This clonotype has a count of ten or more. V gene TRBV30 combines with J gene TRBJ2-7, with 7 positions matching TRBD2. This CDR3 has 12 residues. The germline V gene encodes CDR1 GTSNPN and CDR2 SVGIG (reference sequence). Losses at the gene ends were 4 bases for V and 4 bases for J; bases not matched to a gene: 4. CDR3 bases: TGTGCCTGGACTAGCGGAATATACGAGCAGTACTTC. Its protein is CAWTSGIYEQYF.

The chain joins TRBV6-2 or TRBV6-3 to TRBJ2-2; TRBD1 is a possible D gene (6 bases). The CDR3 spans 16 residues. The V end lost 2 bases, the J end lost 4 bases, and 14 bases lay between the germline ends. Germline V gene data show CDR1 as MNHEY and CDR2 as SVGEGT. The CDR3 DNA sequence: TGTGCCAGCAGTTACGGCAGGGGAAAGGGCACCGGGGAGCTGTTTTTT. This codes for CASSYGRGKGTGELFF.

This chain links TRBV7-2 with TRBJ2-7, with D maybe TRBD2 (5 bases). The V gene's germline CDR1 is SGHTA and CDR2 FQGNSA. The length of the CDR3 is 15 residues. The ends were cut back, 0 bases at V and 5 bases at J, with 14 bases in the middle. The CDR3 DNA reads TGTGCCAGCAGCTTAGCGCGGGCCTCAAGGGACGAGCAGTACTTC. Translating gives CASSLARASRDEQYF.

The chain links TRBV7-9 to TRBJ1-2; D is undetermined. The germline V gene has CDR1 SEHNR and CDR2 FQNEAQ (reference sequence). Trimming removed 6 bases from V and 4 bases from J, with 9 bases in between. The CDR3 has 12 residues. The CDR3 here is CASRGRTYGYTF. For the CDR3, the DNA is TGTGCCAGCAGAGGCAGGACCTATGGCTACACCTTC.

The chain has TRBV5-1 and TRBJ2-7; 12 bases agree with TRBD2. The ends lost 3 bases at V and 6 bases at J; junction bases unmatched: 10. This CDR3 has 16 residues. Germline V lookup: CDR1 SGHRS, CDR2 YFSETQ. CDR3 amino acids: CASSSQTSGRHLEQYF. In DNA, the CDR3 is TGCGCCAGCAGCTCCCAAACTAGCGGGAGGCATCTCGAGCAGTACTTC. The full variable domain, rest sourced from reference TRBV5-1 and TRBJ2-7, is KAGVTQTPRYLIKTRGQQVTLSCSPISGHRSVSWYQQTPGQGLQFLFEYFSETQRNKGNFPGRFSGRQFSNSRSEMNVSTLELGDSALYLCASSSQTSGRHLEQYFGPGTRLTVT.

This clonotype was observed at least ten times. The chain joins TRBV7-3 to TRBJ1-1; 7 bases line up with TRBD1. V dropped 6 bases and J dropped 6; count of bases not matched to a gene: 7. Per the germline V gene, CDR1 is SGHTA and CDR2 is FQGTGA. The CDR3 length is 13 residues. The chain's CDR3 is CASSPDREAEAFF. The CDR3 nucleotides are TGTGCCAGCAGTCCAGACAGGGAGGCTGAAGCTTTCTTT.

This clonotype was picked up many times. The chain employs TRBV28 and TRBJ2-5; 12 bases align to TRBD2. Germline trimming cut 1 base from V and 5 bases from J; bases unmatched to any gene: 2. The V gene's germline CDR1 is MDHEN and CDR2 SYDVKM. This CDR3 comprises 15 residues. The CDR3 DNA follows: TGTGCCAGCAGTTTATTTCTAGCGGGAGGGGAGACCCAGTACTTC. Translated, it gives CASSLFLAGGETQYF.